The 24 T cell receptor beta chains below were found in one sample sequenced in a study of CD8+ T cells in alopecia areata (dated by TCRdb to the late 2010s). What this sample's time point label stands for: more than three weeks on oral tofacitinib. The treatment or condition label, as the study defines it: oral pan-JAK inhibitor, 5-10 mg twice daily. The library was built by means of the immunoSEQ multiplex PCR assay. To provide template for TCR sequencing, every sample had RNA extracted and reverse transcribed into cDNA. TCRdb took over this immuneACCESS table, retaining in-frame rearrangements with V and J assigned. Such tables are incomplete; in checked studies, under half of the missing clones stem from an unresolved V gene, and the remainder is unexplained. For this sample the table gives about 120,000 clones, of which around 56% were detected only once. Together, the top ten hold 0.46% of the sample.

Sequenced here: CD4+ T cells sorted from blood, sampled at week 4, from a patient treated with tofacitinib. The receptors shown here come from a human donor with alopecia areata.

The chain has TRBV29-1 and TRBJ2-7, with D unclear. The germline V gene encodes CDR1 SQVTM and CDR2 ANQGSEA. This CDR3 has 12 amino acids. Deletions cut 6 bases from V and 0 bases from J, with 9 bases between. CDR3 in amino acids: CSVFDNSYEQYF. For the CDR3, the DNA is TGCAGCGTCTTTGACAACTCCTACGAGCAGTACTTC.

V gene TRBV4-1 combines with J gene TRBJ1-5; D ambiguous. Germline V gives CDR1 MGHRA, CDR2 YSYEKL. CDR3 length: 13 residues. The V end was cut by 6 bases, the J end by 4 bases, with 10 bases between. The CDR3 DNA reads TGCGCCAGCAGTCCCTACGGGAATCAGCCCCAGCATTTT. Residues: CASSPYGNQPQHF.

The rearrangement uses TRBV5-6 and TRBJ2-3, with D possibly being TRBD1 or TRBD2 (5 bases each). CDR1 is SGHDT and CDR2 is YYEEEE in the germline V gene. The CDR3 totals 13 residues. V dropped 3 bases and J dropped 8 bases, with 13 bases sitting between them. The CDR3 DNA follows: TGTGCCAGCAGCTCAAGATGGGGGAGTACGCAGTATTTT. Its translation: CASSSRWGSTQYF.

This sequence joins TRBV25-1 and TRBJ2-5; D ambiguous. V lost 3 bases to trimming and J lost 5 bases, with 10 bases between them. The germline CDR1 and CDR2 sequences are MGHDK and SYGVNS. The CDR3 runs to 13 residues. For the CDR3, the DNA is TGTGCCAGCAGTGAGGGCGGTCGGGAGACCCAGTACTTC. Amino acid sequence: CASSEGGRETQYF.

The rearrangement joins TRBV9 to TRBJ2-3; maybe TRBD1 (6 bases). The CDR3 is made up of 15 amino acids. V lost 0 bases to trimming and J lost 4 bases, with 12 bases between them. Germline-derived CDR1 and CDR2 are SGDLS and YYNGEE. CDR3 DNA sequence: TGTGCCAGCAGCGTAGCTCCAGGGGAAGCAGATACGCAGTATTTT. As protein: CASSVAPGEADTQYF.

The chain uses TRBV7-2 and TRBJ1-1; TRBD1 might be the D (5 bases). V was trimmed by 9 bases and J by 3 bases, leaving 14 bases between them. The CDR3 length is 13 residues. CDR1 is SGHTA and CDR2 is FQGNSA in the germline V gene. The CDR3 bases are TGTGCCAGTGAGCCCCCCAGGGACACTGAAGCTTTCTTT. Protein sequence: CASEPPRDTEAFF.

The genes are TRBV2 and TRBJ2-5, with a weak D call TRBD1 (6 bases). CDR3 length: 14 amino acids. Germline V CDR1 and CDR2: SNHLY, FYNNEI. Deletions cut 10 bases from V and 6 bases from J, with 21 bases between. The CDR3 nucleotides read TGTGCCAACAACAGGGAGTCCGAGCAACAGACCCAGTACTTC. It yields the protein CANNRESEQQTQYF.

V usage is TRBV10-3 and J usage is TRBJ1-1; no clear D. Germline-derived CDR1 and CDR2 are ENHRY and SYGVKD. The CDR3 runs to 13 residues. V was clipped by 5 bases and J by 7 bases, with 14 bases between them. The CDR3 DNA sequence: TGTGCCATCAGTCAGGCGGGCGGTGGTGAAGCTTTCTTT. Translated, it gives CAISQAGGGEAFF.

CDR3 sequence: CAWGYGRIPGEQYF. Here the CDR3 DNA reads TGTGCCTGGGGCTACGGCAGGATTCCGGGCGAGCAGTACTTC. The chain recombines TRBV30 with TRBJ2-7; D is unclear. Germline CDR1 is GTSNPN and CDR2 is SVGIG (reference sequence). CDR3 length: 14 residues. Trimming removed 5 bases from V and 6 bases from J, with 20 bases in between.

The V and J genes are TRBV5-6 and TRBJ1-1, with 10 bases matching TRBD1. Unmatched junction bases numbered 9, after V lost 4 bases and J lost 6 bases. The germline V gene encodes CDR1 SGHDT and CDR2 YYEEEE. The CDR3 runs to 15 residues. The CDR3 sequence is CASSDYDRGQAEAFF. The CDR3 DNA reads as TGTGCCAGCAGCGATTATGACAGGGGGCAGGCTGAAGCTTTCTTT. Full variable domain (rest looked up from reference TRBV5-6 and TRBJ1-1): DAGVTQSPTHLIKTRGQQVTLRCSPKSGHDTVSWYQQALGQGPQFIFQYYEEEERQRGNFPDRFSGHQFPNYSSELNVNALLLGDSALYLCASSDYDRGQAEAFFGQGTRLTVV.

The V gene is TRBV30, the J gene TRBJ2-3; TRBD2 matches at 8 bases. CDR1 is GTSNPN and CDR2 is SVGIG in the germline V gene (reference sequence). There are 15 residues in the CDR3. Losses at the gene ends were 0 bases for V and 5 bases for J; bases not matched to a gene: 7. CDR3 in amino acids: CAWSVLGLAGDTQYF. CDR3 DNA sequence: TGTGCCTGGAGTGTATTGGGCCTAGCGGGAGATACGCAGTATTTT.

This chain links TRBV30 with TRBJ2-2; the match to TRBD1 covers 8 bases. The V segment lost 2 bases and the J segment 6 bases; nucleotides outside the gene matches: 2. Germline V lookup: CDR1 GTSNPN, CDR2 SVGIG (reference sequence). The CDR3 has 13 residues. DNA for the CDR3: TGTGCCTGGAGTAAACAGGGGGCCGGGGAGCTGTTTTTT. Its translation is CAWSKQGAGELFF. Variable domain in full (rest from reference TRBV30 and TRBJ2-2): SQTIHQWPATLVQPVGSPLSLECTVEGTSNPNLYWYRQAAGRGLQLLFYSVGIGQISSEVPQNLSASRPQDRQFILSSKKLLLSDSGFYLCAWSKQGAGELFFGEGSRLTVL.

V gene TRBV6-1 combines with J gene TRBJ2-7; D uncertain. Trimming stripped 4 bases from V and 3 bases from J, with 7 bases between. Germline lookup yields CDR1 MNHNS and CDR2 SASEGT. The CDR3 runs 12 residues. CDR3 in amino acids: CASSVKGYEQYF. CDR3 sequence (DNA): TGTGCCAGCAGTGTTAAGGGCTACGAGCAGTACTTC.

The gene calls are TRBV27 and TRBJ1-1; 8 nucleotides agree with TRBD1. The trim removed 2 bases at V and 4 bases at J, leaving 9 bases unmatched. The CDR3 has 16 residues. CDR1 and CDR2 from the germline V gene are MNHEY and SMNVEV (reference sequence). In DNA form, the CDR3 reads TGTGCCAGCAGTTTAGGGAGGACAGGGTGGGCCACTGAAGCTTTCTTT. Amino acid sequence: CASSLGRTGWATEAFF.

CDR3 sequence (DNA): TGTGCCAGCAGTGCCTCCCGTGGTTTGTCCTACGAGCAGTACTTC. Protein product: CASSASRGLSYEQYF. The rearrangement joins TRBV25-1 to TRBJ2-7; no firm D call. Trimming removed 4 bases at V and 1 base at J, with 14 bases between. The length of the CDR3 is 15 residues. Germline loops: CDR1 MGHDK, CDR2 SYGVNS.

The chain carries TRBV29-1 and TRBJ2-1, with TRBD1 matching 7 bases. In germline, CDR1 is SQVTM, CDR2 ANQGSEA. The trim removed 4 bases at V and 5 bases at J, leaving 5 bases unmatched. The CDR3 extends over 13 amino acids. As DNA, the CDR3 is TGCAGCGTTGGGCAGGGGGTCCACAATGAGCAGTTCTTC. Translating it yields CSVGQGVHNEQFF.

This clone was observed a few times. The V call is TRBV29-1, the J call TRBJ2-1; TRBD2 matches 8 bases. The CDR3 totals 14 residues. The germline CDR1 and CDR2 sequences are SQVTM and ANQGSEA. After removal of 6 bases from V and 0 bases from J, the junction contained 4 bases not matched to a gene. CDR3: CSVAGRASYNEQFF. The CDR3 DNA is TGCAGCGTCGCCGGGAGGGCCTCCTACAATGAGCAGTTCTTC.

This clone was detected only once. This rearrangement joins TRBV4-1 to TRBJ2-3, with D possibly being TRBD2 (5 bases). CDR1 is MGHRA and CDR2 is YSYEKL in the germline V gene. This CDR3 has 17 residues. The V end was cut by 0 bases, the J end by 0 bases, with 13 bases between. CDR3 bases: TGCGCCAGCAGCCAAGAGAGGGCCGCCGCTAGCACAGATACGCAGTATTTT. As protein: CASSQERAAASTDTQYF.

The chain combines TRBV30 with TRBJ2-5, with 9 bases identical to TRBD2. The J call is in doubt because the DNA end fits TRBJ2-7 better. This CDR3 spans 13 amino acids. CDR1 GTSNPN and CDR2 SVGIG come from the germline V gene (reference sequence). The CDR3 protein is CASSAAGGHEQYF. The CDR3, as DNA: TGTGCCTCATCGGCAGCGGGAGGCCACGAGCAGTACTTC.

The CDR3 reads CAWRFGSDTEAFF. The CDR3 DNA reads TGTGCCTGGAGGTTTGGCAGTGATACTGAAGCTTTCTTT. The V gene is TRBV30, the J gene TRBJ1-1; D is unclear. Germline-derived CDR1 and CDR2 are GTSNPN and SVGIG (reference sequence). The V and J ends lost 3 bases and 5 bases respectively, with 13 bases between them. This CDR3 has 13 amino acids.

V and J are TRBV2 and TRBJ1-5; D gene uncertain. V was cut by 5 bases and J by 2 bases, with 13 bases left in between. CDR3 length: 15 residues. The V gene's germline CDR1 is SNHLY and CDR2 FYNNEI. CDR3 bases: TGTGCCAGCAGTCCCTCCGGGATTCGCAATCAGCCCCAGCATTTT. This translates into CASSPSGIRNQPQHF.

The rearrangement uses TRBV7-3 and TRBJ1-2; D uncertain. The germline V and J ends were trimmed by 1 base and 1 base, with 7 bases remaining between them. This CDR3 spans 14 amino acids. Germline V gives CDR1 SGHTA, CDR2 FQGTGA. The CDR3: CASSLRRDNYGYTF. CDR3 DNA sequence: TGTGCCAGCAGCTTAAGACGTGATAACTATGGCTACACCTTC.

V usage is TRBV29-1 and J usage is TRBJ2-3, with a possible D match to TRBD2 (7 bases). V lost 5 bases and J lost 5, with 14 bases in between. Germline V lookup: CDR1 SQVTM, CDR2 ANQGSEA. The CDR3 has 13 residues. CDR3 in DNA: TGCAGCGTTCGGCGAGGGGGGGAAGATACGCAGTATTTT. Translated, it gives CSVRRGGEDTQYF.

V gene TRBV7-8 combines with J gene TRBJ2-5; D may be TRBD1 or TRBD2 (7 bases each). Germline V gives CDR1 SGHVS, CDR2 FQNEAQ. The V end lost 5 bases, the J end lost 5 bases, and 21 bases lay between the germline ends. This CDR3 region has 16 residues. The CDR3 DNA reads as TGTGCCAGCAGCCAGCTGGGACAGCTGGGAGGGGAGACCCAGTACTTC. Translating gives CASSQLGQLGGETQYF.